This record looks at one T cell receptor beta chain sequence and its context. The target antigen is unknown. The sample is drawn from a study of cytomegalovirus exposure and HLA in healthy donors. In the PCR, 60 Vbeta and 13 Jbeta primers were used. Data came from immunoSEQ multiplex PCR; TCRdb stores just in-frame clones and leaves some out. The table lists approximately 160,000 clones, 80% of them singletons, with approximately 10% in the top ten. Germline lookup yields CDR1 SGDLS and CDR2 YYNGEE. This CDR3 is 14 amino acids long. The V end lost 1 base, the J end lost 5 bases, and 12 bases lay between the germline ends. Notes on the study in general: Among the sequence variants, a highly shared cluster was likely an artifact of sequencing. TCR beta sequences reportedly predicted most subjects' HLA-A and HLA-B alleles accurately.

The rearrangement links TRBV9 to TRBJ1-2; TRBD1 is a possible D gene (5 bases). This sequence was found in a man between 18 and 35 years old in good health and CMV-seropositive. Source material: PBMCs. CDR3 amino acids: CASSVHTGEYGYTF. For the CDR3, the DNA is TGTGCCAGCAGCGTACATACGGGGGAATATGGCTACACCTTC. The variable domain in full, completed from reference TRBV9 and TRBJ1-2, reads DSGVTQTPKHLITATGQRVTLRCSPRSGDLSVYWYQQSLDQGLQFLIQYYNGEERAKGNILERFSAQQFPDLHSELNLSSLELGDSALYFCASSVHTGEYGYTFGSGTRLTVV.